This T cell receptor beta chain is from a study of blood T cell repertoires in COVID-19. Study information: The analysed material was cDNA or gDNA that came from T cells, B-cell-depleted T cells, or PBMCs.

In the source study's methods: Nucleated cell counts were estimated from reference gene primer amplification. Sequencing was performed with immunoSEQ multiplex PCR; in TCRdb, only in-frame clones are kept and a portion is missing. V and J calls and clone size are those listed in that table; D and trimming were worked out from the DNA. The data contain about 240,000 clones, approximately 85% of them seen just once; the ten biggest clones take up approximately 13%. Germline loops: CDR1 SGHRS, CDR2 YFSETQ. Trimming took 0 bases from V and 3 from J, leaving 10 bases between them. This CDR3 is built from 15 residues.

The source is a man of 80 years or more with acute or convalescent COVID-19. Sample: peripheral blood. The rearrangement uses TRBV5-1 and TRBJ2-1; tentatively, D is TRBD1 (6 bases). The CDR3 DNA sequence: TGCGCCAGCAGCTTGGGAGGGGGACACTACAATGAGCAGTTCTTC. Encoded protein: CASSLGGGHYNEQFF.